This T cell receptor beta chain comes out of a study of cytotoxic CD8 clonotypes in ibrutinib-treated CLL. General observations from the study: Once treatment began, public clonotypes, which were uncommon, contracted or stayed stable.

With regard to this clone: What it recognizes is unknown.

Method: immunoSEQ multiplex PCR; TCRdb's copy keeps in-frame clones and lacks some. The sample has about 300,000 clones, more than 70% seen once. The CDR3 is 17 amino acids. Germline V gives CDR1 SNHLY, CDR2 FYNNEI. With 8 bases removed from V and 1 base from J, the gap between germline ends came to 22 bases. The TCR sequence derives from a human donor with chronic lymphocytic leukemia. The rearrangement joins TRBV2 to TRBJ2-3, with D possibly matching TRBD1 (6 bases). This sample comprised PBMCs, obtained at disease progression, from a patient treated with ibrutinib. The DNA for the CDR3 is TGTGCCAGCTTTTTTTGGACAGTCCAAAGGGGCACAGATACGCAGTATTTT. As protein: CASFFWTVQRGTDTQYF.